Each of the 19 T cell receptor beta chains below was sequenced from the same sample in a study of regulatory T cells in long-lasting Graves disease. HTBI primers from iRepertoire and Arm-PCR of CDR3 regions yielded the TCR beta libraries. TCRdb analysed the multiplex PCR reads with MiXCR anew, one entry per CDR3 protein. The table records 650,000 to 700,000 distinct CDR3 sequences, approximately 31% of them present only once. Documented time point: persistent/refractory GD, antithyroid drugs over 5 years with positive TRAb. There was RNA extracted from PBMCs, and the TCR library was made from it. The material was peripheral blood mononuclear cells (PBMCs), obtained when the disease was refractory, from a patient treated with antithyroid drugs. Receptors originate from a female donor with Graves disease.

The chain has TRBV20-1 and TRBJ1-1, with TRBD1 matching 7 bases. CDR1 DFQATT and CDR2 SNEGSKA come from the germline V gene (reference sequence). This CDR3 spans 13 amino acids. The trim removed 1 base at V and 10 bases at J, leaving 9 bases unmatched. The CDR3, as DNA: TGCAGTGCTAGAGGGGGGATCCAGGGGGGAGCTTTCTTT. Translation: CSARGGIQGGAFF.

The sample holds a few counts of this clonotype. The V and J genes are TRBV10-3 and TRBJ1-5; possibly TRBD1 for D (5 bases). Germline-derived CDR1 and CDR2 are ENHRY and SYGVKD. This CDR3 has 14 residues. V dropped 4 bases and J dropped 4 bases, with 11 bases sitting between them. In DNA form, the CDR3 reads TGTGCCATCAGTGGGGCAGGGCTTAATCAGCCCCAGCATTTT. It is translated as CAISGAGLNQPQHF.

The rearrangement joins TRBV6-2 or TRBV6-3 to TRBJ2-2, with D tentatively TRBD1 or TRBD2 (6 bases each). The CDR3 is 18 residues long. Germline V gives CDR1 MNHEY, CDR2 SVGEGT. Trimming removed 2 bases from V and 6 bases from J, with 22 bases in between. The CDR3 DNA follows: TGTGCCAGCAGTTACAGTCCGGGGGCCTTGGTACTAGCCGGGGAGCTGTTTTTT. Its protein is CASSYSPGALVLAGELFF.

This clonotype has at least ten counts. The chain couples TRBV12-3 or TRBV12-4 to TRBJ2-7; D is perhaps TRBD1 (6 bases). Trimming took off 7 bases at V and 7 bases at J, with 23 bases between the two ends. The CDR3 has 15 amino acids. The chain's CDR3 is CASTPLDIYQGEQYF. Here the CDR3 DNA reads TGTGCCAGCACCCCCCTGGACATCTATCAGGGGGAGCAGTACTTC.

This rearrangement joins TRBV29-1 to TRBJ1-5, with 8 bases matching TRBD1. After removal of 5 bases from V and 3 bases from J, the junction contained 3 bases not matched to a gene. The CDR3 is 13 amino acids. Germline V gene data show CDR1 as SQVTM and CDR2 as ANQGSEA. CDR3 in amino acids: CSVLQGANQPQHF. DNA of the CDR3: TGCAGCGTTCTTCAGGGGGCCAATCAGCCCCAGCATTTT. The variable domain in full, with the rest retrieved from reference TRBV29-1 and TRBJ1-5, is SAVISQKPSRDICQRGTSLTIQCQVDSQVTMMFWYRQQPGQSLTLIATANQGSEATYESGFVIDKFPISRPNLTFSTLTVSNMSPEDSSIYLCSVLQGANQPQHFGDGTRLSIL.

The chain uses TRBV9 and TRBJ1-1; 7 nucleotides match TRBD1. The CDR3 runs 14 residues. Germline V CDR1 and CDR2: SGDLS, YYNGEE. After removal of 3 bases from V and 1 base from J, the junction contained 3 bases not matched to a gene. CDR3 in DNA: TGTGCCAGCAGCGGCGACAGGGCGAACACTGAAGCTTTCTTT. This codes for CASSGDRANTEAFF.

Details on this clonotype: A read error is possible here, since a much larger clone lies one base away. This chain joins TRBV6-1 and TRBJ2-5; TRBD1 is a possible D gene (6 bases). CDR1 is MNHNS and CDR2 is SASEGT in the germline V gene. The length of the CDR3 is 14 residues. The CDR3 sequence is CASSQGDAGETRYF. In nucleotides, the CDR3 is TGTGCCAGCAGCCAAGGGGACGCAGGGGAGACCCGGTACTTC.

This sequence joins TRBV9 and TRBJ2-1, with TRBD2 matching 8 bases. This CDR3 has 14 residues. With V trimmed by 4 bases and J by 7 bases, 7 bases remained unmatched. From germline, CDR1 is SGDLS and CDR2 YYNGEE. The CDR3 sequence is CASSPHTSGNEQFF. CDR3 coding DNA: TGTGCCAGCAGCCCACACACTAGCGGAAATGAGCAGTTCTTC. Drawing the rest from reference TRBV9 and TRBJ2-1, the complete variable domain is DSGVTQTPKHLITATGQRVTLRCSPRSGDLSVYWYQQSLDQGLQFLIQYYNGEERAKGNILERFSAQQFPDLHSELNLSSLELGDSALYFCASSPHTSGNEQFFGPGTRLTVL.

The CDR3 DNA reads as TGTGCCAGTACGAAAAGACGGACCTTCTCTGGAAACACCATATATTTT. This translates into CASTKRRTFSGNTIYF. The chain has TRBV19 and TRBJ1-3; D is unresolved. V was shortened by 7 bases and J by 0 bases, with 16 bases between the two germline ends. CDR1 and CDR2 from the germline V gene are LNHDA and SQIVND (reference sequence). There are 16 residues in the CDR3.

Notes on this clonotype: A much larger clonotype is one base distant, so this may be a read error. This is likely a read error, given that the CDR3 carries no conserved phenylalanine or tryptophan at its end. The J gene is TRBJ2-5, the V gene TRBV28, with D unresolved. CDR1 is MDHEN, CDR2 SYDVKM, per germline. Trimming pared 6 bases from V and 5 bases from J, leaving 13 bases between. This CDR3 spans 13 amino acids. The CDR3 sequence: CASRPGRHETQYS. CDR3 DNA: TGTGCCAGCAGACCGGGCCGACATGAGACCCAGTACTCC.

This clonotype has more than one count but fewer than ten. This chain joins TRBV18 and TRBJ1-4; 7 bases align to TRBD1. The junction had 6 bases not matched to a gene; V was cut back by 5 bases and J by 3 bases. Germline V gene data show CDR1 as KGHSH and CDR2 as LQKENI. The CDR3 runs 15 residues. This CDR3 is CASSAPGQPNEKLFF. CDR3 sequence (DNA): TGTGCCAGCTCAGCTCCGGGACAGCCTAATGAAAAACTGTTTTTT.

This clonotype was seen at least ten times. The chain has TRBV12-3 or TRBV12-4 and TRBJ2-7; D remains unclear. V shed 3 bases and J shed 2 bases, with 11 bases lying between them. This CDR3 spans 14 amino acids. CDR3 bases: TGTGCCAGCAGTTTGAATCGCGAAGCCTACGAGCAGTACTTC. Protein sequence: CASSLNREAYEQYF.

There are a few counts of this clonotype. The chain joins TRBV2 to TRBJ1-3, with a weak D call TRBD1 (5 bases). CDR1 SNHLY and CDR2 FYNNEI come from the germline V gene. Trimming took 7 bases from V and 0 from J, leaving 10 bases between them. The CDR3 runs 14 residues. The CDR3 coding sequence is TGTGCCAGCAAAGAGGGGCGCTCTGGAAACACCATATATTTT. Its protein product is CASKEGRSGNTIYF.

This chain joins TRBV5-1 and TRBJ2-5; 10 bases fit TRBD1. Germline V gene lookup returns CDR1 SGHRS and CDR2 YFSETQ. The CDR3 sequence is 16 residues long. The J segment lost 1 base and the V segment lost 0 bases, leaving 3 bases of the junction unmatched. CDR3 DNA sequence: TGCGCCAGCAGCTTGGGCGGGACAGGGGCCCAAGAGACCCAGTACTTC. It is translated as CASSLGGTGAQETQYF.

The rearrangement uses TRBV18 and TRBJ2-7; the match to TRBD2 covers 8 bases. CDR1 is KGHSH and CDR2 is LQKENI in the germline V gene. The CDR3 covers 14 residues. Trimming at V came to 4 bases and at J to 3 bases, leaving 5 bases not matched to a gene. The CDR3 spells CASSRSSGNYEQYF. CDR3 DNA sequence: TGTGCCAGCTCACGAAGTAGCGGGAACTACGAGCAGTACTTC. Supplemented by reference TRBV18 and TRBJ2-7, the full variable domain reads NAGVMQNPRHLVRRRGQEARLRCSPMKGHSHVYWYRQLPEEGLKFMVYLQKENIIDESGMPKERFSAEFPKEGPSILRIQQVVRGDSAAYFCASSRSSGNYEQYFGPGTRLTVT.

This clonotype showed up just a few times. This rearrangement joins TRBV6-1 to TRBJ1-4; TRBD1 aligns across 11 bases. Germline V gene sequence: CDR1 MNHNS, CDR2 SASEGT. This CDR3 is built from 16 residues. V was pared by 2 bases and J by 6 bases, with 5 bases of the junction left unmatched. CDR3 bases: TGTGCCAGCAGTGAACGGACAGGGGGCTTCGATGAAAAACTGTTTTTT. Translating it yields CASSERTGGFDEKLFF.

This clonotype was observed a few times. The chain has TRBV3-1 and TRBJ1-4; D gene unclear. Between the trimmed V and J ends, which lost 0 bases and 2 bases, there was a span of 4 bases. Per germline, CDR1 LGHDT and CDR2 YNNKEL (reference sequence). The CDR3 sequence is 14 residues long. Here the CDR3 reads CASSQEGTNEKLFF. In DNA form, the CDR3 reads TGTGCCAGCAGCCAAGAGGGGACTAATGAAAAACTGTTTTTT.

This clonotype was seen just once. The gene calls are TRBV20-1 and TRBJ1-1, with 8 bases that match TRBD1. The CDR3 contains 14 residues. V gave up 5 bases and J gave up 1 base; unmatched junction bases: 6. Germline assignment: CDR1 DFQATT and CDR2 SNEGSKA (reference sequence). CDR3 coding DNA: TGCAGTGCTCAACCCGGGACAGGGAACACTGAAGCTTTCTTT. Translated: CSAQPGTGNTEAFF.

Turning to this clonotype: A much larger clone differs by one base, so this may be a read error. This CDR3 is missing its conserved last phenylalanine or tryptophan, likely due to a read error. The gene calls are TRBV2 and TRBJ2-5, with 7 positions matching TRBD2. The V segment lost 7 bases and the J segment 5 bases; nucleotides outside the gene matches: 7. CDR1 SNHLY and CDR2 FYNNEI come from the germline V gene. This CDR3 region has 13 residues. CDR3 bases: TGTGCCAGCATCAGAGAGCGGGGCGAGACCCAGTACCTC. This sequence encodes CASIRERGETQYL.